This T cell receptor (beta chain) was retrieved from a study of blood T cell repertoires in COVID-19. Germline V lookup: CDR1 SGHTA, CDR2 FQGNSA. The trim removed 5 bases at V and 2 bases at J, leaving 8 bases unmatched. This CDR3 is built from 15 residues. How the authors handled the data: Counts of nucleated cells, estimated from reference gene primer amplification, were obtained. Repertoires were generated with immunoSEQ multiplex PCR, while TCRdb's copy carries only in-frame clones and drops some. Clone size and V and J calls were adopted from that table, with D and trimming inferred from the DNA. The sample lists about 190,000 clones, roughly 79% occurring once.

This TCR derives from a man aged 60-69 years with active or convalescent COVID-19. Material: peripheral blood. The chain combines TRBV7-2 with TRBJ2-5; TRBD1 aligns across 7 bases. The CDR3 sequence is CASSPSGTAQETQYF. The CDR3 region has the DNA TGTGCCAGCAGCCCTTCCGGGACAGCACAAGAGACCCAGTACTTC.